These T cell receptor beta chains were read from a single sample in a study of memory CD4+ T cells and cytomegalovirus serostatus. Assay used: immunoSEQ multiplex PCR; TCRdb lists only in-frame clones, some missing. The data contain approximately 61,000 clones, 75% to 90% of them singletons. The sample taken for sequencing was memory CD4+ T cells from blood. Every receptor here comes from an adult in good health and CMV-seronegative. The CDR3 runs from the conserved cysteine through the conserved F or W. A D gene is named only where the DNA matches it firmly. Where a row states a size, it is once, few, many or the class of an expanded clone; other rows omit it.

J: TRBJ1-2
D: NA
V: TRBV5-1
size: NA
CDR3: CASSLYGEDYGYTF
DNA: TGCGCCAGCAGCTTGTACGGGGAGGACTATGGCTACACCTTC

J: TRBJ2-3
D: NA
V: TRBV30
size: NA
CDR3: CAWRASRGDTQYF
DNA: TGTGCCTGGAGGGCATCGAGGGGGGATACGCAGTATTTT

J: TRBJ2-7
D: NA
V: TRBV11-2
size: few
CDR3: CASSLGLLYEQYF
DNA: TGTGCCAGCAGCTTAGGACTGCTATACGAGCAGTACTTC

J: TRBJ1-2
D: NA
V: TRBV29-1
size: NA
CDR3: CSVVTNYGYTF
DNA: TGCAGCGTGGTGACTAACTATGGCTACACCTTC

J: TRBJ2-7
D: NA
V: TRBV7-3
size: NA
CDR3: CASSAHPESEQYF
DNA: TGTGCCAGCAGCGCCCACCCGGAAAGCGAGCAGTACTTC

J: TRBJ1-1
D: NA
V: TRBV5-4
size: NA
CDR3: CASSQVGQVNTEAFF
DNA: TGTGCCAGCAGCCAAGTAGGACAAGTGAACACTGAAGCTTTCTTT

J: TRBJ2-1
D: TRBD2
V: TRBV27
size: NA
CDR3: CASSLSGTSGSNEQFF
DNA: TGTGCCAGCAGTTTGTCAGGGACTAGCGGGAGTAATGAGCAGTTCTTC

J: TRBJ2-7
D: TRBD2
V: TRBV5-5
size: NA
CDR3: CASSLAPTSGGRYEQYF
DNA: TGTGCCAGCAGCTTGGCCCCGACTAGCGGGGGGCGGTACGAGCAGTACTTC

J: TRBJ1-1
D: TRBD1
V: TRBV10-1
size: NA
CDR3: CASSRTGVYTEAFF
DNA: TGCGCCAGCAGTCGGACAGGGGTGTACACTGAAGCTTTCTTT

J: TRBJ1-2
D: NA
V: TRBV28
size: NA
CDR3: CASSKTFLGVEGYGYTF
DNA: TGTGCCAGCAGTAAGACCTTCCTCGGGGTCGAGGGCTATGGCTACACCTTC

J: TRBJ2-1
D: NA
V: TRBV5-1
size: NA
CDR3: CASRAEGRGEQFF
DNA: TGCGCCAGCAGGGCTGAGGGGAGAGGTGAGCAGTTCTTC

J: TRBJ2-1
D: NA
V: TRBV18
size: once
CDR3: CASSPRVYNEQFF
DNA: TGTGCCAGCTCACCACGGGTTTACAATGAGCAGTTCTTC

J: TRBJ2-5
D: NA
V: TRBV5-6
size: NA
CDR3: CASSLALGIVETQYF
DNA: TGTGCCAGCAGCTTGGCCTTGGGTATAGTAGAGACCCAGTACTTC

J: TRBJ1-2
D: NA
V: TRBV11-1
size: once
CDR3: CASSLQDYGYTF
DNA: TGTGCCAGCAGCTTACAGGATTATGGCTACACCTTC

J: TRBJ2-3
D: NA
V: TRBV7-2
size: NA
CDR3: CASSGTGRATTDTQYF
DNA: TGTGCCAGCAGCGGTACAGGGAGGGCGACCACAGATACGCAGTATTTT

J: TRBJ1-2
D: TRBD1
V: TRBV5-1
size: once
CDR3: CASSLAAGGIGYGYTF
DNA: TGCGCCAGCAGCTTGGCGGCAGGGGGAATTGGCTATGGCTACACCTTC

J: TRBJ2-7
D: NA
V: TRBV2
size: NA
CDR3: CASRSTGGLYEQYF
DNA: TGTGCCAGCAGGTCGACGGGGGGCCTCTACGAGCAGTACTTC

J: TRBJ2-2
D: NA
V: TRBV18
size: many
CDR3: CASSPFGWELFF
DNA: TGTGCCAGCTCACCATTTGGTTGGGAGCTGTTTTTT

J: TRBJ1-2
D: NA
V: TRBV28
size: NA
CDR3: CASSHSTANYGYTF
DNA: TGTGCCAGCAGCCACAGCACGGCTAACTATGGCTACACCTTC

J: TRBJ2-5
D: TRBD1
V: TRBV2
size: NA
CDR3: CASSEAIGTGDYF
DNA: TGTGCCAGCAGTGAAGCGATCGGGACAGGGGATTACTTC

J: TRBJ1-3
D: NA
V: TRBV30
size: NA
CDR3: CAWSAGGGGNTIYF
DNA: TGTGCCTGGAGTGCTGGGGGGGGTGGAAACACCATATATTTT

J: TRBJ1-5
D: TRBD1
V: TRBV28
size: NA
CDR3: CASSSTGGTQPQHF
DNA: TGTGCCAGCAGTTCTACAGGGGGCACTCAGCCCCAGCATTTT

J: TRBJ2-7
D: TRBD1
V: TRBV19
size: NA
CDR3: CASSMQGATYEQYF
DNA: TGTGCCAGTAGTATGCAGGGGGCGACCTACGAGCAGTACTTC

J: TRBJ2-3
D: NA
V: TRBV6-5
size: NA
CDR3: CASSNTDTQYF
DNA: TGTGCCAGCAGTAACACAGATACGCAGTATTTT

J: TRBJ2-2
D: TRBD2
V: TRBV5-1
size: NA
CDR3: CASSLSLAGATGGELFF
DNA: TGCGCCAGCAGCTTGAGCCTAGCGGGGGCAACGGGCGGGGAGCTGTTTTTT

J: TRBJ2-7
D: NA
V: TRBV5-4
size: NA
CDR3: CASSLDREGGEQYF
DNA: TGTGCCAGCAGCTTGGACAGGGAGGGTGGCGAGCAGTACTTC

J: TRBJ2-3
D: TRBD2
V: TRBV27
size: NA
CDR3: CASRGRGRAGPDTQYF
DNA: TGTGCCAGCAGAGGTCGTGGGAGGGCAGGGCCAGATACGCAGTATTTT

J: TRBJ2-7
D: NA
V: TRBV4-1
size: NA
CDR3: CASSQDARDEQYF
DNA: TGCGCCAGCAGCCAAGATGCCAGGGACGAGCAGTACTTC

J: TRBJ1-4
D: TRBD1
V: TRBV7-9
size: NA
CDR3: CASSLNRGGDEKLFF
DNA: TGTGCCAGCAGCCTGAACAGGGGCGGGGATGAAAAACTGTTTTTT

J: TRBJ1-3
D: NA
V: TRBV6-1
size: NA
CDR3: CASNRGSGNTIYF
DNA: TGTGCCAGCAATCGAGGCTCTGGAAACACCATATATTTT

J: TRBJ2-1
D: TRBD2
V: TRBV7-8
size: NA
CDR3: CASSGGLAGGEQFF
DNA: TGTGCCAGCAGCGGGGGACTAGCGGGAGGAGAGCAGTTCTTC

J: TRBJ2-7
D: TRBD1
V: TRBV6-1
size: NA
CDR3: CAARGDRTSLEQYF
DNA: TGTGCCGCACGAGGGGACAGGACCTCCCTGGAGCAGTACTTC

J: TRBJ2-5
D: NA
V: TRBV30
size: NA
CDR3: CAWSRPPDQETQYF
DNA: TGTGCCTGGAGCCGCCCGCCAGACCAAGAGACCCAGTACTTC

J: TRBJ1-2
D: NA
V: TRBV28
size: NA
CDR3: CASSRGGYNYGYTF
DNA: TGTGCCAGCAGCCGCGGTGGGTATAACTATGGCTACACCTTC

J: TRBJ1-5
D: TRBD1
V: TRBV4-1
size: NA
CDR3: CASSHSSRTGGDGPQHF
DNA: TGCGCCAGCAGCCACTCCAGCCGGACAGGGGGCGATGGGCCCCAGCATTTT

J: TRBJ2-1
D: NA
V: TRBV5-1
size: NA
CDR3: CASGTSGSSYNEQFF
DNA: TGCGCCAGCGGGACCTCGGGGAGCTCCTACAATGAGCAGTTCTTC

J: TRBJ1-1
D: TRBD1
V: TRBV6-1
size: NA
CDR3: CASSDTAGGNTEAFF
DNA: TGTGCCAGCAGTGATACGGCAGGGGGCAACACTGAAGCTTTCTTT

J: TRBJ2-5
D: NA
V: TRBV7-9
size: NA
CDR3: CASSFAGSGETQYF
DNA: TGTGCCAGCAGCTTTGCGGGTTCGGGAGAGACCCAGTACTTC

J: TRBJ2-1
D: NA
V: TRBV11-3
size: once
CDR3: CASSLSGPTLNEQFF
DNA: TGTGCCAGCAGCTTATCAGGGCCTACCTTAAATGAGCAGTTCTTC

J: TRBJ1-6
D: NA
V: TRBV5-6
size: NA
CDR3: CASSPPGAQGGSPLHF
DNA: TGTGCCAGCAGCCCGCCAGGCGCGCAGGGTGGTTCACCCCTCCACTTT

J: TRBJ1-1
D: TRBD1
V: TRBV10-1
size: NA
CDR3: CASSEGGGIPSPFTEAFF
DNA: TGCGCCAGCAGTGAAGGGGGCGGGATTCCTTCCCCGTTCACTGAAGCTTTCTTT

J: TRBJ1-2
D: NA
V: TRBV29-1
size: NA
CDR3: CSVNTRGAGGYTF
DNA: TGCAGCGTTAATACTAGGGGGGCTGGTGGCTACACCTTC

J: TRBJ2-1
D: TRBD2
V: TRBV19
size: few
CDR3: CASSRLAGGYNEQFF
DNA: TGTGCCAGTAGTAGGCTAGCGGGAGGGTACAATGAGCAGTTCTTC

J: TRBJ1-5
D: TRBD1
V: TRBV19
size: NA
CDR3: CASSALTGGRDQPQHF
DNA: TGTGCCAGTAGTGCCCTTACAGGGGGGCGGGATCAGCCCCAGCATTTT

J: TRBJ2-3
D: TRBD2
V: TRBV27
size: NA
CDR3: CASSLTSGGLRGGPQYF
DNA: TGTGCCAGCAGTCTCACTAGCGGGGGGCTCCGGGGGGGTCCGCAGTATTTT

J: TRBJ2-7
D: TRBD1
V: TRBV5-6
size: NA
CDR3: CASSLDRGYEQYF
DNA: TGTGCCAGCAGCCTGGACAGGGGCTACGAGCAGTACTTC

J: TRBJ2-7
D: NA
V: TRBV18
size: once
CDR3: CASSPGVRQISYEQYF
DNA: TGTGCCAGCTCACCAGGGGTTAGACAGATCTCCTACGAGCAGTACTTC

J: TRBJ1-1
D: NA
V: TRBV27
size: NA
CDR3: CASSLASRVGNTEAFF
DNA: TGTGCCAGCAGTTTAGCCAGCAGGGTGGGAAACACTGAAGCTTTCTTT

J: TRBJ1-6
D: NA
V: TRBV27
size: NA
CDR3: CARVFDSPLHF
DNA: TGTGCCAGAGTTTTCGATTCACCCCTCCACTTT

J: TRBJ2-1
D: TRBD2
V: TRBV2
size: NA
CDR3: CASSVEGLAVNEQFF
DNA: TGTGCCAGCAGCGTGGAGGGACTAGCGGTGAATGAGCAGTTCTTC

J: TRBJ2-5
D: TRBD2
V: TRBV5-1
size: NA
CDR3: CASSLGLAGEKETQYF
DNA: TGCGCCAGCAGCTTGGGACTAGCGGGAGAGAAAGAGACCCAGTACTTC

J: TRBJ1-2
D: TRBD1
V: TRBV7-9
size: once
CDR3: CASSYDRGHGYTF
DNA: TGTGCCAGCAGCTACGACAGGGGCCATGGCTACACCTTC

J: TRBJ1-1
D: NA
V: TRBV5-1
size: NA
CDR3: CASSLEGGSEAFF
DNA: TGCGCCAGCAGCTTGGAAGGAGGCTCTGAAGCTTTCTTT

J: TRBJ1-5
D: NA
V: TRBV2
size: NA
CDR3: CASSPYRSNQPQHF
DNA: TGTGCCAGCAGTCCCTACCGTAGCAATCAGCCCCAGCATTTT

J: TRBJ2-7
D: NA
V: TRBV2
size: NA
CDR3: CASSDRTVLGGEQYF
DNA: TGTGCCAGCAGTGATCGGACAGTCCTGGGTGGCGAGCAGTACTTC

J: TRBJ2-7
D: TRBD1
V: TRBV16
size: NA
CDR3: CASSQSWGTARIF
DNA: TGTGCCAGCAGCCAATCCTGGGGGACAGCCCGAATCTTC